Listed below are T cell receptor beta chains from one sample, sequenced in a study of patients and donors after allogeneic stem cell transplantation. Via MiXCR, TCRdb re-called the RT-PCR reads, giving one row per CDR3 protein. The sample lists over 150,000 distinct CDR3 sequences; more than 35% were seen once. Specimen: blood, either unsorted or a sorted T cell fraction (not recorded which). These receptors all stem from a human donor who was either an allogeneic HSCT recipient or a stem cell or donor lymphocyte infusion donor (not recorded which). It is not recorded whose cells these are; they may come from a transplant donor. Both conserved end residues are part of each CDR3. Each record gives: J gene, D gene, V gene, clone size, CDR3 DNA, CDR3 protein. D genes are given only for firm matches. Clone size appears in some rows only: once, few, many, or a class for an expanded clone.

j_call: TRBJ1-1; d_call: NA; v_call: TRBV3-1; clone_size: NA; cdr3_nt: TGTGCCAGCAGCCAACCGGGATCTGAAGCTTTCTTT; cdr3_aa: CASSQPGSEAFF
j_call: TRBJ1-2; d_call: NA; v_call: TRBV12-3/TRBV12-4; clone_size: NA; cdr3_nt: TGTGCCAGCAGTTTACTAACCGGGACAACTCACTATGGCTACACCTTC; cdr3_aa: CASSLLTGTTHYGYTF
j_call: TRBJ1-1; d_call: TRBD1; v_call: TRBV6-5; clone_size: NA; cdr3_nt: TGTGCCAGCAGTATCAACAGGGGCTTCCTTTCGCTGAACACTGAAGCTTTCTTT; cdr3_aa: CASSINRGFLSLNTEAFF
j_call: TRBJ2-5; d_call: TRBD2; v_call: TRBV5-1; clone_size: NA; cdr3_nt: TGCGCCAGCAGCTGGCGACTAGCGGAGTACCAAGAGACCCAGTACTTC; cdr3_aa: CASSWRLAEYQETQYF
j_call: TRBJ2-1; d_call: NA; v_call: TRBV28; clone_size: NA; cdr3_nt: TGTGCCAGCAGCCGGGGGCCGGGACGGTCCTACAATGAGCAGTTCTTC; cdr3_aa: CASSRGPGRSYNEQFF
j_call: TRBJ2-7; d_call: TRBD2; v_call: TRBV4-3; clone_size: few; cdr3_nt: TGCGCCAGCAGCCCGGGGACTAGCGCCTCCTGGGAGCAGTACTTC; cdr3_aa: CASSPGTSASWEQYF
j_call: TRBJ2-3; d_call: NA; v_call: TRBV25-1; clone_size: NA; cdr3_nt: TGTGCCAGCAGTGCGTCGCGGGAAAATGCGCAGTATTTT; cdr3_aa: CASSASRENAQYF
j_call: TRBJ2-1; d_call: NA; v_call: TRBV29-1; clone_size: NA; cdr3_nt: TGCAGCGTAATGAACAACAATGAGCAGTTCTTC; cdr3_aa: CSVMNNNEQFF
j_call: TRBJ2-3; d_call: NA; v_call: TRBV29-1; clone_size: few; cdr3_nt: TGCAGCCTCGGCCAGGGCGGCCCGGATACGCAGTATTTT; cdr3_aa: CSLGQGGPDTQYF
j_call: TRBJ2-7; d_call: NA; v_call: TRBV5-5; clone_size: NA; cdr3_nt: TGTGCCAGCAGCCTGATGGAGAAGGTTTCCTCCTACGAGCAGTACTTC; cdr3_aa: CASSLMEKVSSYEQYF
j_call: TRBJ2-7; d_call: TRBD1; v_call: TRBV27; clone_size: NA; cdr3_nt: TGTGCCAGCAGCTGGGGACAGGGAATTTGGGAGCAGTACTTC; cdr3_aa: CASSWGQGIWEQYF
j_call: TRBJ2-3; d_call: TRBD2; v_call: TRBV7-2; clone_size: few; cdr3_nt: TGTGCCAGCAGCTTCACAGCGGGAGCTACGCAGTATTTT; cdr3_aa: CASSFTAGATQYF
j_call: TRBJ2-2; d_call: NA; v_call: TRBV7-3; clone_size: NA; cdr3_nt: TGTGCCAGCAGCGCAAGCGGGTTAGACACCGGGGAGCTGTTTTTT; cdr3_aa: CASSASGLDTGELFF
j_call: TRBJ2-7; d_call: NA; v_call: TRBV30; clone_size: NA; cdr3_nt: TGTGCCTGGAAACTAAACTACGAGCAGTACTTC; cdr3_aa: CAWKLNYEQYF
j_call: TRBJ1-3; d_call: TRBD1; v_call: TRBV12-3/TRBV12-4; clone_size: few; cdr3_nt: TGTGCCAGCAGTTTAGTCGGGACAGGGAACTTCGGTGGAAACACCATATATTTT; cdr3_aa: CASSLVGTGNFGGNTIYF
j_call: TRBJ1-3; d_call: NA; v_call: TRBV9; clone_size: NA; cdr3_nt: TGTGCCAGCAGCGTAGGGAGTAGCTCTGGAAACACCCTATATTTT; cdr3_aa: CASSVGSSSGNTLYF
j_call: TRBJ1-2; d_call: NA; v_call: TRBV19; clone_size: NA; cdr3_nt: TGTGCCAGTAGGGAGGGAGCCGGCTACACCTTC; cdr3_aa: CASREGAGYTF
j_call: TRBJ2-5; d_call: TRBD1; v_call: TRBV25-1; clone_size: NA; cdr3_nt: TGTGCCAGCAGTGAAGCTTTGGGACAGGGGATCCTCCAAGAGACCCAGTACTTC; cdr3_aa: CASSEALGQGILQETQYF
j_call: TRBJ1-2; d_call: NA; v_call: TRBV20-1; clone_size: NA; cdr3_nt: TGCAGTGCGGTCACCGGGACAATGGGCAACACCTTC; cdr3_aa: CSAVTGTMGNTF
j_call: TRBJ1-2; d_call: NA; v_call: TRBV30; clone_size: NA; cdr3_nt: TGTGCCTGGAGTGTAATAAGCCATGGCTACACCTTC; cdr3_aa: CAWSVISHGYTF
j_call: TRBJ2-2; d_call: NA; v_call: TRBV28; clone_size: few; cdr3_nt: TGTGCCAGCAGTCCTTCGTGGCTCGGGGAGCTGTTTTTT; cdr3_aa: CASSPSWLGELFF
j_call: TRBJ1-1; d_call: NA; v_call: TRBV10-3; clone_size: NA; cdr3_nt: TGTGCCATCAGTGCCCTCCGACAGCGCACTATGAACACTGAAGCTTTCTTT; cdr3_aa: CAISALRQRTMNTEAFF
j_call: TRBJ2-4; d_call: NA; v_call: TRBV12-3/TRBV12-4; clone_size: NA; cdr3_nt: TGTGCCAGCAGTTTTGTGCGCCAGATGGAAAACATTCAGTACTTC; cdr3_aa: CASSFVRQMENIQYF
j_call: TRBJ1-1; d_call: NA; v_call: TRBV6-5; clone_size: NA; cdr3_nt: TGTGCCAGCAGTTACGACCAGGGGAATGAAGCTTTCTTT; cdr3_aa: CASSYDQGNEAFF
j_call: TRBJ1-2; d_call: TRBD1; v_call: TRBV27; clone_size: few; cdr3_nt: TGTGCCAGCAGTTTATCGGCAGGGGGTGGCTACACCTTC; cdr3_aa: CASSLSAGGGYTF
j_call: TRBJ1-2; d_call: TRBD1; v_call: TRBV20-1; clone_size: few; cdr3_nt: TGCAGTGCTGACAGGGGAAAGGCAAACTATGGCTACACCTTC; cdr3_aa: CSADRGKANYGYTF
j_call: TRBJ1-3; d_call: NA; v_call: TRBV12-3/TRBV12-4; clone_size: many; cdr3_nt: TGTGCCAGCAGTTTGTCCTCTGGAAACACCATATATTTT; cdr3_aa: CASSLSSGNTIYF
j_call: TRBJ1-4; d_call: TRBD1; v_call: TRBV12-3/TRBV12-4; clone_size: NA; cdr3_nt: TGTGCCAGCAGTTGGGGGACAGGAGGGAATGAAAAACTGTTTTTT; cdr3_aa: CASSWGTGGNEKLFF
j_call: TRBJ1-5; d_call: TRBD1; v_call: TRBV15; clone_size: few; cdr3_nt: TGTGCCACCAGCACGGGACAGGGCAATCAGCCCCAGCATTTT; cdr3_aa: CATSTGQGNQPQHF
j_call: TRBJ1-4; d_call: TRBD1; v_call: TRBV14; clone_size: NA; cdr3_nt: TGTGCCAGCAGCCAAAGGACAGGGGGCGTTGAAAAACTGTTTTTT; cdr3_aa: CASSQRTGGVEKLFF
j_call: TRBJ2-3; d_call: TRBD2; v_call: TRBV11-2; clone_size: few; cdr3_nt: TGTGCCAGCAGCTCCTTAGCGGGAGCTAGCACAGATACGCAGTATTTT; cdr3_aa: CASSSLAGASTDTQYF
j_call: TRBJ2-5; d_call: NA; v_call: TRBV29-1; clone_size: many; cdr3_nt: TGCAGCGTTGAAATAGGCAGCCAAGAGACCCAGTACTTC; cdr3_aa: CSVEIGSQETQYF